Listed here is a single T cell receptor beta chain. The antigen remains undetermined. This entry is derived from a study of T cell repertoires in cytomegalovirus infection. In the study overall: HLA-C-restricted CMV epitopes, recently identified, and well-studied HLA-B-restricted ones were used by the study.

In TCRdb, the reads were re-called with MiXCR into one record per CDR3 protein. The data hold under 500,000 distinct CDR3 sequences, with under 45% observed a single time. CDR3 length equals 14 residues. V was clipped by 2 bases and J by 2 bases, with 10 bases between them. CDR1 MNHEY and CDR2 SVGEGT come from the germline V gene. The sequence derives from a human donor in good health (CMV status not recorded). Some clones in this sample may be carry-over from other donors' samples. The rearrangement links TRBV6-2 or TRBV6-3 to TRBJ2-7; D could derive from TRBD1 or TRBD2 (5 bases each). The sequenced sample was cultured PBMCs, obtained from culture after CMV antigen stimulation. Here the CDR3 reads CASSYEGPTYEQYF. CDR3 DNA: TGTGCCAGCAGTTACGAGGGACCGACCTACGAGCAGTACTTC.